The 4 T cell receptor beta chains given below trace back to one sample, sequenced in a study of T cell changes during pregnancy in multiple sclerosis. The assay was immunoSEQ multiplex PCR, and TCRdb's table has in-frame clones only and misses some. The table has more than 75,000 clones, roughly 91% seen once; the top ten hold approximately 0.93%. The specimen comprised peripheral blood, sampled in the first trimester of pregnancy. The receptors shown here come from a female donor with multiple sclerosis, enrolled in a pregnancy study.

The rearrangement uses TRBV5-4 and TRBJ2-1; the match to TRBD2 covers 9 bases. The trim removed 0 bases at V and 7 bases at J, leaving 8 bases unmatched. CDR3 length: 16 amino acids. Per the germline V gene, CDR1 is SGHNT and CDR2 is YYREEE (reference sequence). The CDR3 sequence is CASSLVGAGGENEQFF. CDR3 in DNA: TGTGCCAGCAGCTTGGTTGGGGCGGGAGGGGAGAATGAGCAGTTCTTC.

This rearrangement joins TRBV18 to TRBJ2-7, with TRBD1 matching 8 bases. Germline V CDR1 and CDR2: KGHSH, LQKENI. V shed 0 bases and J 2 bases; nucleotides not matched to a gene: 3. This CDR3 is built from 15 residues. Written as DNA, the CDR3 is TGTGCCAGCTCACCACCGCGACAGGGGCCCTACGAGCAGTACTTC. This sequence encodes CASSPPRQGPYEQYF.

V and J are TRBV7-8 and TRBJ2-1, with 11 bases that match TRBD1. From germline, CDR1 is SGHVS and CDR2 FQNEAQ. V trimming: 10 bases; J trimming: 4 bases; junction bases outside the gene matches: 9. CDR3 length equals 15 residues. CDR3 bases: TGTGCCATTACCATCGGACAGGGGGCTTACAATGAGCAGTTCTTC. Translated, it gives CAITIGQGAYNEQFF.

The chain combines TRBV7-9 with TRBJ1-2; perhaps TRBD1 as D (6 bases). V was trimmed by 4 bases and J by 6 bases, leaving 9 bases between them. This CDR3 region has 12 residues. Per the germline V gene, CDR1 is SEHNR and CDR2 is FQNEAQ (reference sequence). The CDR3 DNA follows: TGTGCCAGCAGCTGGGACACCCATGGCTACACCTTC. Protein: CASSWDTHGYTF.